This T cell receptor beta chain stems from a study of early T cells in non-severe SARS-CoV-2 infection. For the study at large: The input, bulk RNA from unsorted whole blood, was sequenced, and chains were unpaired.

About this clonotype itself: Its target is not known.

TCRdb recomputed calls from the 5' RACE reads with MiXCR, one row per CDR3 protein. This sample has about 70,000 distinct CDR3 sequences; 11% occur once, and the top ten carry about 4.4%. Between the trimmed V and J ends, which lost 4 bases and 1 base, there was a span of 10 bases. CDR3 length: 15 residues. Germline CDR1 and CDR2: MNHEY and SVGEGT. General study findings and limits: Database matching using VDJdb favored anti-spike CD8 responses, with private and CD4 specificities left missing.

This chain links TRBV6-2 or TRBV6-3 with TRBJ2-2; D gene uncertain. The sequence came from an adult who was a healthcare worker with PCR-confirmed SARS-CoV-2 infection or an uninfected control (not recorded which). Material: whole blood. CDR3 coding DNA: TGTGCCAGCAGTTCACGACCTGGGAACACCGGGGAGCTGTTTTTT. Translation: CASSSRPGNTGELFF.